This T cell receptor beta chain was captured by sequencing in a study of T-cell memory formation after mild COVID-19. In the study overall: Most TCR clusters belonged to a single donor.

TCRdb independently ran MiXCR on the 5' RACE reads; one entry per CDR3 protein. Here the sample spans 200,000 or so distinct CDR3 sequences, more than 8% being singletons. Trimming took off 2 bases at V and 6 bases at J, with 8 bases between the two ends. Germline V gene lookup returns CDR1 SGHRS and CDR2 YFSETQ. The CDR3 is 13 amino acids. Study-wide results and limits: Pre-infection memory harbored some responding clones, suggesting cross-reactive memory joined.

On this clonotype itself: Its matching antigen is unknown.

This chain joins TRBV5-1 and TRBJ2-2; D uncertain. The source material was PBMCs or a T cell subset sorted from them (not recorded which). This TCR was recovered from a man aged 18 to 29 who had mild COVID-19 (a few samples of this study predate the infection). Cell type and time point are not known. This chain's CDR3 is CASSFLRAGELFF. The CDR3 DNA reads as TGCGCCAGCAGCTTTTTAAGGGCCGGGGAGCTGTTTTTT. Supplemented by reference TRBV5-1 and TRBJ2-2, the full variable domain reads KAGVTQTPRYLIKTRGQQVTLSCSPISGHRSVSWYQQTPGQGLQFLFEYFSETQRNKGNFPGRFSGRQFSNSRSEMNVSTLELGDSALYLCASSFLRAGELFFGEGSRLTVL.